Below, 8 T cell receptor beta chains from the same sample are listed, as sequenced in a study of Graves' ophthalmopathy and Graves' hyperthyroidism. Amplified TCR beta CDR3 regions were obtained using RNA transcripts as template. Second-round multiplex PCR followed a first-round RT-PCR using HTBI primers. TCRdb re-called the multiplex PCR reads through MiXCR, storing one row per CDR3 protein. The table has approximately 540,000 distinct CDR3 sequences, less than 45% seen once. Sequencing was carried out using peripheral blood or thyroid tissue (not recorded which). The source is an adult man with Graves' hyperthyroidism.

In regard to this clonotype: A read error may produce the germline difference seen at one junction end. The chain couples TRBV7-7 to TRBJ2-7; no firm D call. The CDR3 runs 13 residues. In germline, CDR1 is SSHAT, CDR2 FNYEAQ (reference sequence). CDR3 nucleotide sequence: TGTGCTAGCAGCTTAGATCGCCTTCACGAGCAGTACTTC. It specifies CASSLDRLHEQYF.

This sequence joins TRBV2 and TRBJ2-3, with no clear D. The germline V and J ends were trimmed by 5 bases and 1 base, with 13 bases remaining between them. This CDR3 is 15 amino acids long. CDR1 is SNHLY and CDR2 is FYNNEI in the germline V gene. The CDR3 DNA is TGTGCCAGCAGTCTACAGATTGGGGGCACAGATACGCAGTATTTT. It is translated as CASSLQIGGTDTQYF.

Comments on this clonotype: Mismatch with germline at one junction end may stem from a read error. The rearrangement links TRBV24-1 to TRBJ2-1; 8 bases align to TRBD2. Germline V lookup: CDR1 KGHDR, CDR2 SFDVKD. This CDR3 is 15 amino acids long. CDR3 nucleotide sequence: TGTGCCACCAGTGATTCGGGACTAGTCCACAATGACCAGTTCTTC. Translated, it gives CATSDSGLVHNDQFF.

The rearrangement links TRBV6-5 to TRBJ2-2; TRBD2 matches 7 bases. This CDR3 comprises 15 residues. V dropped 2 bases and J dropped 6; count of bases not matched to a gene: 6. CDR1 and CDR2 (germline): MNHEY, SVGAGI. CDR3 protein: CASSYSRAGAGELFF. CDR3 DNA sequence: TGTGCCAGCAGTTACAGCCGGGCGGGGGCCGGGGAGCTGTTTTTT.

This clonotype occurred a few times. The V gene is TRBV19, the J gene TRBJ1-5, with D tentatively TRBD1 (6 bases). This CDR3 is built from 15 residues. The V and J ends lost 3 bases and 6 bases respectively, with 15 bases between them. Germline assignment: CDR1 LNHDA and CDR2 SQIVND (reference sequence). Here the CDR3 reads CASSIRSGAGQPQHF. Here the CDR3 DNA reads TGTGCCAGTAGTATTAGGTCAGGGGCCGGTCAGCCCCAGCATTTT. The full variable domain, its missing parts supplied by reference TRBV19 and TRBJ1-5, is DGGITQSPKYLFRKEGQNVTLSCEQNLNHDAMYWYRQDPGQGLRLIYYSQIVNDFQKGDIAEGYSVSREKKESFPLTVTSAQKNPTAFYLCASSIRSGAGQPQHFGDGTRLSIL.

As for this clonotype: Without the conserved terminal phenylalanine or tryptophan, this CDR3 likely stems from a read error. The CDR3 DNA reads as TGTGCCAGCAGTGAGTTTTCGATTCAGGTGACCCAGTACTCC. Its translation: CASSEFSIQVTQYS. The chain links TRBV12-3 or TRBV12-4 to TRBJ2-5; D is undetermined. The CDR3 sequence is 14 residues long. The V end was cut by 5 bases, the J end by 7 bases, with 17 bases between.

In this sample, this clonotype turned up many times. V is TRBV20-1 and J is TRBJ1-2; D is perhaps TRBD1 (5 bases). Germline CDR1 and CDR2: DFQATT and SNEGSKA (reference sequence). This CDR3 is 14 amino acids long. In DNA form, the CDR3 reads TGCAGCGGCCTACCACCACAGGCTAACTATGGCTACACCTTC. Protein: CSGLPPQANYGYTF.

The chain has TRBV4-1 and TRBJ1-1, with D unclear. CDR3 length: 15 residues. Germline V lookup: CDR1 MGHRA, CDR2 YSYEKL. The V end was cut by 0 bases, the J end by 4 bases, with 12 bases between. CDR3 protein: CASSQDHGGGTEAFF. The CDR3 DNA reads as TGCGCCAGCAGCCAAGATCATGGAGGTGGCACTGAAGCTTTCTTT.